One and the same sample provided the 23 T cell receptor beta chains below, sequenced in a study of T-cell memory formation after mild COVID-19. TCRdb reprocessed the 5' RACE reads via MiXCR and lists one record per CDR3 protein. This table has approximately 65,000 distinct CDR3 sequences, 9.3% appearing once. The sample comprised PBMCs or a T cell subset sorted from them (not recorded which). These receptors were taken from a man younger than 30 who had mild COVID-19 (a few samples of this study predate the infection). Cell type and time point are not known.

The rearrangement links TRBV12-3 or TRBV12-4 to TRBJ2-3, with 10 bases that match TRBD2. Trimming removed 2 bases from V and 2 bases from J; junction bases left unmatched: 7. The CDR3 has 17 residues. Here the CDR3 DNA reads TGTGCCAGCAGTTTACTTCTAGCGGGGGATCTCACAGATACGCAGTATTTT. It is translated as CASSLLLAGDLTDTQYF.

This clonotype rates as medium-sized (0.01 to 0.1%). This chain uses TRBV7-2 with TRBJ2-1; 7 nucleotides agree with TRBD1. The J segment lost 4 bases and the V segment lost 9 bases, leaving 9 bases of the junction unmatched. This CDR3 contains 14 residues. CDR1 SGHTA and CDR2 FQGNSA come from the germline V gene. CDR3 region: CASRRQGSYNEQFF. The CDR3 region has the DNA TGTGCCAGTCGGCGACAGGGATCGTACAATGAGCAGTTCTTC.

This clonotype was detected a few times. The gene calls are TRBV6-6 and TRBJ2-3; 9 bases fit TRBD2. The CDR3 extends over 16 amino acids. Per germline, CDR1 MNHNY and CDR2 SVGAGI (reference sequence). The ends lost 3 bases at V and 4 bases at J; junction bases unmatched: 8. The CDR3 loop reads CASSYRRGGTSDTQYF. In DNA, the CDR3 is TGTGCCAGCAGTTATCGGCGGGGGGGAACCTCAGATACGCAGTATTTT.

This clonotype occurred a few times. The V and J genes are TRBV4-2 and TRBJ1-5, with D unclear. Germline V gene data show CDR1 as LGHNA and CDR2 as YNFKEQ. The CDR3 is made up of 15 amino acids. V lost 1 base, J lost 0 bases, and 7 bases lay in between. In DNA form, the CDR3 reads TGTGCCAGCAGCCAAGTAGCCTATAGCAATCAGCCCCAGCATTTT. Translating it yields CASSQVAYSNQPQHF.

The chain carries TRBV20-1 and TRBJ1-2, with 8 bases that match TRBD1. This CDR3 contains 16 residues. The V gene end was trimmed by 1 base and the J gene end by 2 bases; junction bases not matched to a gene: 9. Germline CDR1 DFQATT, CDR2 SNEGSKA (reference sequence). CDR3 DNA: TGCAGTGCTAGAGCCTGGGGGACAGGTACCAACTATGGCTACACCTTC. Amino acids: CSARAWGTGTNYGYTF.

In this sample, this clonotype turned up a few times. This chain joins TRBV24-1 and TRBJ2-1, with 7 bases aligning to TRBD1. The V gene's germline CDR1 is KGHDR and CDR2 SFDVKD. This CDR3 has 16 residues. J gave up 7 bases and V 2 bases, and 10 bases lay outside the gene matches. CDR3 residues: CATSDYSSTGKNEQFF. The CDR3, as DNA: TGTGCCACCAGTGATTACTCTTCGACAGGGAAGAATGAGCAGTTCTTC.

The table lists this clonotype with a few counts. The chain is built from TRBV6-2 or TRBV6-3 and TRBJ1-1; 7 nucleotides line up with TRBD1. The germline V gene encodes CDR1 MNHEY and CDR2 SVGEGT. This CDR3 is 11 amino acids long. The J segment lost 8 bases and the V segment lost 5 bases, leaving 2 bases of the junction unmatched. Written as DNA, the CDR3 is TGTGCCAGCAGTCAGGGGGGAGAAGCTTTCTTT. It is translated as CASSQGGEAFF.

This clonotype was seen only a few times. The CDR3 nucleotides are TGTGCCTGGAGTGTACTAGCGGGGGACTACAATGAGCAGTTCTTC. Its translation: CAWSVLAGDYNEQFF. V gene TRBV30 combines with J gene TRBJ2-1, with TRBD2 matching over 11 bases. Germline CDR1 and CDR2: GTSNPN and SVGIG (reference sequence). This CDR3 is built from 15 residues. The V segment lost 0 bases and the J segment 3 bases; nucleotides outside the gene matches: 1. Full variable domain (outside the CDR3, taken from reference TRBV30 and TRBJ2-1): SQTIHQWPATLVQPVGSPLSLECTVEGTSNPNLYWYRQAAGRGLQLLFYSVGIGQISSEVPQNLSASRPQDRQFILSSKKLLLSDSGFYLCAWSVLAGDYNEQFFGPGTRLTVL.

The chain recombines TRBV20-1 with TRBJ2-3; 7 bases match TRBD2. The CDR3 contains 15 residues. Germline V CDR1 and CDR2: DFQATT, SNEGSKA (reference sequence). V shed 3 bases, J shed 2 bases, and the junction held 8 bases outside the gene matches. The DNA for the CDR3 is TGCAGTGCTAGGCGGGGCCTAGCGGCCACAGATACGCAGTATTTT. This translates into CSARRGLAATDTQYF.

This clonotype was seen a handful of times. The chain employs TRBV5-5 and TRBJ2-6; perhaps TRBD2 as D (5 bases). This CDR3 comprises 16 residues. The germline V and J ends were trimmed by 1 base and 1 base, with 9 bases remaining between them. From germline, CDR1 is SGHKS and CDR2 YYEKEE (reference sequence). The DNA of the CDR3 is TGTGCCAGCAGCTTGACTAGGTTTTCTGGGGCCAACGTCCTGACTTTC. It translates to CASSLTRFSGANVLTF.

This clonotype was picked up a small number of times. The CDR3 DNA follows: TGCAGCGTGACGACAGGGGGTAACACTGAAGCTTTCTTT. It is translated as CSVTTGGNTEAFF. J is TRBJ1-1 and V is TRBV29-1, with TRBD1 identical over 9 bases. Germline-derived CDR1 and CDR2 are SQVTM and ANQGSEA. The CDR3 has 13 amino acids. The trim removed 6 bases at V and 2 bases at J, leaving 4 bases unmatched.

This clonotype has a count of ten or more. The rearrangement links TRBV11-3 to TRBJ2-7, with D uncertain. Trimming shortened V by 5 bases and J by 3 bases, and 11 bases separated the two germline ends. There are 13 residues in the CDR3. Germline CDR1 SGHNT, CDR2 YENEEA. CDR3 sequence reads: CASSLARHYEQYF. The CDR3 DNA reads as TGTGCCAGCAGCCTCGCCCGGCACTACGAGCAGTACTTC.

This clonotype turned up a few times. The gene calls are TRBV28 and TRBJ1-2, with 7 bases identical to TRBD1. The CDR3 is 14 amino acids. Germline V gene sequence: CDR1 MDHEN, CDR2 SYDVKM. V was pared by 4 bases and J by 4 bases, with 6 bases of the junction left unmatched. CDR3 loop: CASSWTGTAYGYTF. CDR3 nucleotide sequence: TGTGCCAGCAGTTGGACCGGGACAGCCTATGGCTACACCTTC.

This clonotype has a handful of counts. CDR3 DNA sequence: TGCAGTGCTAGAGAAGTAGCGGCCAGAAGTTGGTCCACAGATACGCAGTATTTT. This gives the protein CSAREVAARSWSTDTQYF. The V and J genes are TRBV20-1 and TRBJ2-3; D possibly corresponds to TRBD2 (6 bases). Looked up from germline, CDR1 is DFQATT and CDR2 is SNEGSKA (reference sequence). V dropped 0 bases and J dropped 2 bases, with 21 bases sitting between them. The CDR3 consists of 18 residues.

The CDR3 region is CASSRGGSYNSPLHF. CDR3 DNA sequence: TGTGCCAGCAGTCGAGGGGGCTCCTATAATTCACCCCTCCACTTT. The gene calls are TRBV6-5 and TRBJ1-6; possible D gene TRBD1, 6 bases. Germline lookup yields CDR1 MNHEY and CDR2 SVGAGI. Trimming shortened V by 5 bases and J by 0 bases, and 8 bases separated the two germline ends. This CDR3 has 15 amino acids.

This clonotype has just a few counts. This sequence joins TRBV6-5 and TRBJ2-7, with TRBD2 as a possible D gene (6 bases). The germline V and J ends were trimmed by 4 bases and 6 bases, with 10 bases remaining between them. The CDR3 covers 12 residues. CDR1 is MNHEY and CDR2 is SVGAGI in the germline V gene. The CDR3 reads CASSSPLAEQYV. The CDR3 bases are TGTGCCAGCAGTTCCCCACTAGCCGAGCAGTACGTC.

There are a few counts of this clonotype. The chain has TRBV5-1 and TRBJ2-5, with D hard to call. CDR1 and CDR2 (germline): SGHRS, YFSETQ. The CDR3 totals 12 residues. The V end lost 1 base, the J end lost 0 bases, and 1 base lay between the germline ends. The chain's CDR3 is CASSLHQETQYF. The CDR3 nucleotides are TGCGCCAGCAGCTTGCACCAAGAGACCCAGTACTTC.

Only a few counts were recorded for this clonotype. The J gene is TRBJ1-2, the V gene TRBV10-1, with 8 positions matching TRBD1. This CDR3 is 13 amino acids long. The junction had 3 bases not matched to a gene; V was cut back by 4 bases and J by 5 bases. Germline CDR1 WNHNN, CDR2 SYGVQD (reference sequence). CDR3 sequence reads: CASSAGQDYGYTF. DNA for the CDR3: TGCGCCAGCAGTGCGGGACAGGATTATGGCTACACCTTC.

Ten or more counts support this clonotype. The V call is TRBV5-6, the J call TRBJ1-1, with D tentatively TRBD1 (6 bases). The CDR3 extends over 14 amino acids. In germline, CDR1 is SGHDT, CDR2 YYEEEE. Trimming shortened V by 0 bases and J by 1 base, and 7 bases separated the two germline ends. The CDR3 nucleotides are TGTGCCAGCAGCTTGGGGACAGCGAACACTGAAGCTTTCTTT. As protein: CASSLGTANTEAFF.

This chain uses TRBV21-1 with TRBJ2-2; the DNA was not compared with TRBD2, the D call given in the table. TRBV21-1 is described as a pseudogene. The CDR3 has 16 amino acids. In DNA, the CDR3 is TGTGCCAGCAGCAGGGGACTAGCGGGGGTTCCCGGGGAGCTGTTTTTT. Its protein product is CASSRGLAGVPGELFF.

V and J are TRBV20-1 and TRBJ2-3; D gene uncertain. The V and J ends lost 0 bases and 4 bases respectively, with 8 bases between them. The CDR3 spans 13 residues. Germline CDR1 is DFQATT and CDR2 is SNEGSKA (reference sequence). The CDR3 here is CSARDHGPDTQYF. As DNA, the CDR3 is TGCAGTGCTAGAGATCACGGGCCAGATACGCAGTATTTT.

This clonotype was seen repeatedly, ten times or more. The chain couples TRBV4-2 to TRBJ2-2, with a tentative D call TRBD2 (7 bases). Between the trimmed V and J ends, which lost 8 bases and 4 bases, there was a span of 14 bases. Germline CDR1 LGHNA, CDR2 YNFKEQ. The CDR3 loop spans 14 amino acids. The DNA for the CDR3 is TGTGCCAGCTCCCGGGGGGCGGTCACCGGGGAGCTGTTTTTT. Its translation: CASSRGAVTGELFF.

In this sample, this clonotype turned up many times. The rearrangement links TRBV5-1 to TRBJ2-3; D uncertain. The CDR3 contains 14 residues. V was clipped by 0 bases and J by 0 bases, with 5 bases between them. CDR1 and CDR2 (germline): SGHRS, YFSETQ. The CDR3 reads CASSLELSTDTQYF. The CDR3 DNA is TGCGCCAGCAGCTTGGAATTAAGCACAGATACGCAGTATTTT.